A single sample is the source of the 28 T cell receptor beta chains below, sequenced in a study of low-dose radiotherapy and immunotherapy resistance in tumors. As for time point: before trial treatment. Priming of first-strand cDNA relied on TRAV- and TRBV-specific primers (covering alpha and beta chains). Over about 18 PCR cycles, TCRs were amplified from a constant-region primer and V-primer adapter. One entry per CDR3 protein, called by TCRdb with MiXCR from the reads. The table lists fewer than 95,000 distinct CDR3 sequences, 8% to 10% of them singletons. The sequences come from PBMCs, collected before treatment. Receptors were obtained from a male donor with prostate cancer.

This clonotype has a handful of counts. CDR3 in DNA: TGTGCCAGCACCCGACTAGCGGGAGGGCTGGATGAGCAGTTCTTC. Translation: CASTRLAGGLDEQFF. The chain has TRBV28 and TRBJ2-1; 14 nucleotides line up with TRBD2. There are 15 residues in the CDR3. Germline CDR1 reads MDHEN; CDR2 reads SYDVKM. The ends lost 7 bases at V and 8 bases at J; junction bases unmatched: 7.

Ten or more counts support this clonotype. J is TRBJ1-1 and V is TRBV18; D not resolved. Germline V CDR1 and CDR2: KGHSH, LQKENI. The V and J ends lost 8 bases and 4 bases respectively, with 14 bases between them. CDR3 size: 13 residues. DNA for the CDR3: TGTGCCAGCACGGGTGACGTGAGCACTGAAGCTTTCTTT. Its protein is CASTGDVSTEAFF.

Many counts were recorded for this clonotype. The gene calls are TRBV5-4 and TRBJ2-2, with 14 bases fitting TRBD2. V shed 4 bases and J 7 bases; nucleotides not matched to a gene: 9. This CDR3 comprises 17 residues. Germline values: CDR1 SGHNT, CDR2 YYREEE (reference sequence). CDR3 region: CASSPGTSGSGVGELFF. In DNA form, the CDR3 reads TGTGCCAGCAGCCCCGGGACTAGCGGGAGCGGTGTCGGGGAGCTGTTTTTT.

This clonotype appeared many times. The rearrangement joins TRBV29-1 to TRBJ2-5; perhaps TRBD2 as D (6 bases). V lost 6 bases to trimming and J lost 5 bases, with 13 bases between them. The CDR3 covers 12 residues. Per germline, CDR1 SQVTM and CDR2 ANQGSEA. The CDR3: CSVMGGSETQYF. CDR3 nucleotides: TGCAGCGTAATGGGAGGCAGCGAGACCCAGTACTTC.

The sample holds many counts of this clonotype. This chain joins TRBV30 and TRBJ2-1; D unclear. The CDR3 runs to 13 residues. Germline loops: CDR1 GTSNPN, CDR2 SVGIG (reference sequence). The germline V and J ends were trimmed by 1 base and 5 bases, with 9 bases remaining between them. CDR3 coding DNA: TGTGCCTGGAGTGGAGTGGCGGACAATGAGCAGTTCTTC. This translates into CAWSGVADNEQFF.

This clonotype was picked up many times. At one of its ends the junction is not consistent with the germline gene, which may arise from a read error. The chain has TRBV20-1 and TRBJ2-1, with 13 bases aligning to TRBD2. Germline lookup yields CDR1 DFQATT and CDR2 SNEGSKA (reference sequence). This CDR3 is built from 14 residues. The CDR3 region is CSANAGLAGLRDLF. CDR3 DNA: TGCAGTGCCAATGCGGGACTAGCGGGGTTAAGGGACCTCTTC.

This clonotype was counted only a few times. The limits of the CDR3 on the DNA are not certain, so only TCRdb's listed CDR3 is given. V usage is TRBV28 and J usage is TRBJ2-2; the DNA was not used to check the table's D call, TRBD1. From germline, CDR1 is MDHEN and CDR2 SYDVKM. Including both end residues, the CDR3 is 14 amino acids long. The CDR3 is CASLKLEPGELFFF.

This clonotype was seen at least ten times. V and J are TRBV11-2 and TRBJ2-7; D call uncertain. The V gene lost 2 bases and the J gene lost 7 bases, with 15 bases spanning the gap. The CDR3 is 14 residues long. Per germline, CDR1 SGHAT and CDR2 FQNNGV. In nucleotides, the CDR3 is TGTGCCAGCAGCTTAAAACCGGCCTCTGGGGAGCAGTACTTC. Protein: CASSLKPASGEQYF.

About this clonotype: This sequence is one base from a far larger clone and is likely a read error. The chain recombines TRBV6-8 with TRBJ2-1; 12 positions agree with TRBD2. The germline V gene has CDR1 MNHGY and CDR2 SAAAGT. This CDR3 is built from 15 residues. Losses at the gene ends were 6 bases for V and 10 bases for J; bases not matched to a gene: 10. In nucleotides, the CDR3 is TGTGCCAGCAGCGTACTAGCGGGAGGCGAGGAGGAGCAGTTCTTC. Translating it yields CASSVLAGGEEEQFF.

This clonotype appeared many times. CDR3 loop: CASSPVEPNSHNEQFF. The CDR3 bases are TGCGCCAGCAGTCCGGTCGAGCCTAATTCTCACAATGAGCAGTTCTTC. The rearrangement uses TRBV5-1 and TRBJ2-1; no firm D call. V was cut by 5 bases and J by 5 bases, with 20 bases left in between. The CDR3 is 16 residues long. CDR1 and CDR2 (germline): SGHRS, YFSETQ.

The gene calls are TRBV7-3 and TRBJ2-5; D is tentatively TRBD1 or TRBD2 (5 bases each). Trimming cost V 5 bases and J 7 bases, with 17 bases left between them. Germline-derived CDR1 and CDR2 are SGHTA and FQGTGA. The CDR3 extends over 14 amino acids. The CDR3 is CASSLGPDIGTQYF. In nucleotides, the CDR3 is TGTGCCAGCAGCCTGGGACCGGATATTGGGACCCAGTACTTC.

Written as DNA, the CDR3 is TGTGCCAGCACCCCGACAACCGGTGAAAAACTGTTTTTT. It yields the protein CASTPTTGEKLFF. The chain recombines TRBV7-2 with TRBJ1-4, with D unclear. Trimming took 7 bases from V and 7 from J, leaving 13 bases between them. Germline V lookup: CDR1 SGHTA, CDR2 FQGNSA. This CDR3 contains 13 residues.

This clonotype was seen ten or more times. This chain connects TRBV27 to TRBJ2-3, with 8 bases aligning to TRBD1. V was clipped by 6 bases and J by 4 bases; unmatched bases: 12. Germline loops: CDR1 MNHEY, CDR2 SMNVEV (reference sequence). The CDR3 runs to 16 residues. CDR3 in amino acids: CASRPGGQGKADTQYF. Written as DNA, the CDR3 is TGTGCCAGCAGGCCCGGTGGACAGGGTAAAGCAGATACGCAGTATTTT.

This clonotype was seen repeatedly, ten times or more. The V call is TRBV25-1, the J call TRBJ2-7, with 7 bases that match TRBD1. CDR3 length: 14 amino acids. V lost 6 bases and J lost 4; bases outside the gene matches: 9. Germline-derived CDR1 and CDR2 are MGHDK and SYGVNS. CDR3 nucleotide sequence: TGTGCCAGCAGCACCGGGACAGCTGCTTACGAGCAGTACTTC. This translates into CASSTGTAAYEQYF.

There are many counts of this clonotype. The chain employs TRBV4-1 and TRBJ2-5; D is undetermined. The CDR3 has 13 residues. The germline V gene has CDR1 MGHRA and CDR2 YSYEKL. V lost 2 bases and J 2 bases, leaving 6 bases between the germline ends. The CDR3 bases are TGCGCCAGCAGCCAACTTGCTCAAGAGACCCAGTACTTC. Amino acid sequence: CASSQLAQETQYF.

This clonotype was observed at least ten times. The rearrangement joins TRBV5-1 to TRBJ2-7; 9 positions agree with TRBD2. The CDR3 has 13 amino acids. J gave up 5 bases and V 7 bases, and 7 bases lay outside the gene matches. Germline V CDR1 and CDR2: SGHRS, YFSETQ. CDR3 protein: CASADLAGDEQYF. CDR3 sequence (DNA): TGCGCCAGCGCGGACTTAGCGGGAGACGAGCAGTACTTC.

The V and J genes are TRBV9 and TRBJ1-2; D uncertain. The germline V gene has CDR1 SGDLS and CDR2 YYNGEE. Deletions cut 0 bases from V and 3 bases from J, with 12 bases between. The CDR3 is made up of 15 amino acids. The chain's CDR3 is CASSVAPATYYGYTF. In DNA form, the CDR3 reads TGTGCCAGCAGCGTAGCCCCGGCCACCTACTATGGCTACACCTTC.

This clonotype was seen at least ten times. The chain uses TRBV28 and TRBJ2-7; TRBD1 matches 9 bases. Trimming cost V 8 bases and J 4 bases; bases outside gene matches: 6. Germline-derived CDR1 and CDR2 are MDHEN and SYDVKM. There are 13 residues in the CDR3. The CDR3: CASVRGQGYEQYF. CDR3 sequence (DNA): TGTGCCAGCGTGAGGGGACAGGGATACGAGCAGTACTTC.

This clonotype was recorded many times. V and J are TRBV20-1 and TRBJ1-1, with TRBD1 matching over 7 bases. V shed 2 bases, J shed 6 bases, and the junction held 18 bases outside the gene matches. The length of the CDR3 is 17 residues. Germline loops: CDR1 DFQATT, CDR2 SNEGSKA (reference sequence). CDR3 sequence (DNA): TGCAGTGCTAGACCGAACAGGGGAGAGGGTGGTGTTGCTGAAGCTTTCTTT. This codes for CSARPNRGEGGVAEAFF.

This clonotype has ten or more counts. V and J are TRBV6-5 and TRBJ2-5; D gene unclear. Germline V gives CDR1 MNHEY, CDR2 SVGAGI. The CDR3 covers 16 residues. Trimming took 0 bases from V and 1 from J, leaving 12 bases between them. CDR3: CASSYSSGWGQETQYF. The CDR3 nucleotides are TGTGCCAGCAGTTACTCGAGTGGATGGGGCCAAGAGACCCAGTACTTC.

This clonotype came up many times. The chain carries TRBV6-2 or TRBV6-3 and TRBJ2-1; D possibly corresponds to TRBD2 (6 bases). Trimming removed 6 bases from V and 7 bases from J, with 19 bases in between. Per the germline V gene, CDR1 is MNHEY and CDR2 is SVGEGT. This CDR3 contains 15 residues. The chain's CDR3 is CASSLAEGGGNEQFF. CDR3 in DNA: TGTGCCAGCAGCCTGGCCGAAGGTGGGGGGAATGAGCAGTTCTTC.

Here the CDR3 reads CAIRDTETYEQYF. For the CDR3, the DNA is TGTGCCATCAGGGACACGGAGACATACGAGCAGTACTTC. The V and J genes are TRBV10-3 and TRBJ2-7; the D gene is possibly TRBD1 (5 bases). The germline V and J ends were trimmed by 6 bases and 4 bases, with 13 bases remaining between them. The CDR3 covers 13 residues. The germline V gene encodes CDR1 ENHRY and CDR2 SYGVKD.

This clonotype was picked up many times. V and J are TRBV6-2 or TRBV6-3 and TRBJ2-7; D is tentatively TRBD1 or TRBD2 (6 bases each). V lost 2 bases, J lost 0 bases, and 17 bases lay in between. In germline, CDR1 is MNHEY, CDR2 SVGEGT. This CDR3 contains 17 residues. This chain's CDR3 is CASSYPGGRRSSYEQYF. Here the CDR3 DNA reads TGTGCCAGCAGTTACCCCGGGGGCCGGAGGAGCTCCTACGAGCAGTACTTC.

This clonotype was counted a few times. The V gene is TRBV10-3, the J gene TRBJ1-2; D call uncertain. The CDR3 covers 18 residues. Per the germline V gene, CDR1 is ENHRY and CDR2 is SYGVKD. Trimming took off 0 bases at V and 0 bases at J, with 17 bases between the two ends. CDR3 DNA: TGTGCCATCAGTGAGTCGGGTTCCAATCCTCATGCTAACTATGGCTACACCTTC. This translates into CAISESGSNPHANYGYTF.

This clonotype was counted many times. J is TRBJ1-1 and V is TRBV28, with D possibly being TRBD1 (5 bases). V was pared by 3 bases and J by 2 bases, with 10 bases between. CDR1 and CDR2 (germline): MDHEN, SYDVKM. This CDR3 region has 14 residues. In DNA, the CDR3 is TGTGCCAGCAGTTTGGGACTGATAAACACTGAAGCTTTCTTT. Protein: CASSLGLINTEAFF.

This clonotype was counted at least ten times. The gene calls are TRBV5-1 and TRBJ2-1; D remains unclear. CDR1 SGHRS and CDR2 YFSETQ come from the germline V gene. V dropped 3 bases and J dropped 5 bases, with 9 bases sitting between them. This CDR3 contains 13 residues. The CDR3 nucleotides read TGCGCCAGCAGCTCGGACGCGGACAATGAGCAGTTCTTC. Translating gives CASSSDADNEQFF.

This clonotype occurred many times. The rearrangement joins TRBV9 to TRBJ2-1; 9 bases agree with TRBD2. Germline CDR1 and CDR2: SGDLS and YYNGEE. Unmatched junction bases numbered 11, after V lost 4 bases and J lost 6 bases. The CDR3 sequence is 16 residues long. The CDR3 DNA sequence: TGTGCCAGCAGCTTAACGGGACTAGCATTAGCCAATGAGCAGTTCTTC. Amino acid sequence: CASSLTGLALANEQFF.

This clonotype has a count of ten or more. V gene TRBV28 combines with J gene TRBJ2-5; TRBD1 is a possible D gene (6 bases). V lost 8 bases and J 5 bases, leaving 21 bases between the germline ends. From germline, CDR1 is MDHEN and CDR2 SYDVKM. This CDR3 spans 15 amino acids. Here the CDR3 reads CASGRGRGYSETQYF. The CDR3 nucleotides read TGTGCCAGCGGCCGTGGCAGGGGATATTCGGAGACCCAGTACTTC.